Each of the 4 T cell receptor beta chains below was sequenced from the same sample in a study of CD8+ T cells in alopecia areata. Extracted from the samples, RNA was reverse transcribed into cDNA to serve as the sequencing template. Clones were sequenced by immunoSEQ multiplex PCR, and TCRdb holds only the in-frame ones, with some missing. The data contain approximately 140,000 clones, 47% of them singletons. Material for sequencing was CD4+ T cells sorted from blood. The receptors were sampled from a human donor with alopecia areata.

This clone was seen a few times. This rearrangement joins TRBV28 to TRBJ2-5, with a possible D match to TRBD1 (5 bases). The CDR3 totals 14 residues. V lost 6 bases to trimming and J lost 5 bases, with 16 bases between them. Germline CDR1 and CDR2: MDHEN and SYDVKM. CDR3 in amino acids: CASSLRSGSETQYF. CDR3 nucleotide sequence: TGTGCCAGCAGCCTAAGGTCAGGGTCGGAGACCCAGTACTTC.

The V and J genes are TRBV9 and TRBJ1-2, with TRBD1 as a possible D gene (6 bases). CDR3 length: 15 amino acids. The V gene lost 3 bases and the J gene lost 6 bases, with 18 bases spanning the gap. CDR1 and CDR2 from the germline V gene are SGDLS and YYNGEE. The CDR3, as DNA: TGTGCCAGCAGCGACCGGACACAGGGAAGCCATGGCTACACCTTC. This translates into CASSDRTQGSHGYTF.

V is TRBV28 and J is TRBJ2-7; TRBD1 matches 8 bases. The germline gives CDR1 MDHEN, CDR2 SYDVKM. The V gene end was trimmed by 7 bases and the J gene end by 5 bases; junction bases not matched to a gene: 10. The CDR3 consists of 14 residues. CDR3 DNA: TGTGCCAGCACAACCGGGACAGGTTCCGACGAGCAGTACTTC. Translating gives CASTTGTGSDEQYF.

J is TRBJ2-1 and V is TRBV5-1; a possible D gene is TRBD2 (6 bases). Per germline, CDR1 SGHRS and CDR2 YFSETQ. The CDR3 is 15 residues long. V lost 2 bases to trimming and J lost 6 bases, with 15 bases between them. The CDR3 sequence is CASSLKLAHPNEQFF. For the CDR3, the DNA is TGCGCCAGCAGCTTAAAGCTAGCGCACCCCAATGAGCAGTTCTTC.